These 8 T cell receptor beta chains were all obtained from the same sample, sequenced in a study of blood T cell repertoires in COVID-19. Assay used: immunoSEQ multiplex PCR; TCRdb lists only in-frame clones, some missing. Seen here are over 110,000 clones, less than 80% observed once, and the top ten hold roughly 3.6%. Sequencing was done on a sample of peripheral blood. The receptors stem from a man in his sixties with acute or convalescent COVID-19.

The chain employs TRBV24-1 and TRBJ2-1, with D unclear. The CDR3 extends over 14 amino acids. V lost 10 bases and J 1 base, leaving 13 bases between the germline ends. Germline V gene lookup returns CDR1 KGHDR and CDR2 SFDVKD. The CDR3, as DNA: TGTGCCACAAGACAAGGTCCATCCTACAATGAGCAGTTCTTC. Its protein product is CATRQGPSYNEQFF.

The rearrangement links TRBV27 to TRBJ1-4; D uncertain. Germline-derived CDR1 and CDR2 are MNHEY and SMNVEV (reference sequence). V was clipped by 0 bases and J by 5 bases, with 7 bases between them. CDR3 length equals 14 residues. The CDR3: CASSLSMSNEKLFF. CDR3 sequence (DNA): TGTGCCAGCAGTTTATCAATGAGCAATGAAAAACTGTTTTTT. The variable domain in full, with the rest retrieved from reference TRBV27 and TRBJ1-4, is EAQVTQNPRYLITVTGKKLTVTCSQNMNHEYMSWYRQDPGLGLRQIYYSMNVEVTDKGDVPEGYKVSRKEKRNFPLILESPSPNQTSLYFCASSLSMSNEKLFFGSGTQLSVL.

The chain links TRBV5-1 to TRBJ2-5, with D possibly being TRBD1 (6 bases). Per the germline V gene, CDR1 is SGHRS and CDR2 is YFSETQ. Trimming took off 1 base at V and 5 bases at J, with 15 bases between the two ends. The CDR3 runs to 15 residues. CDR3 in DNA: TGCGCCAGCAGCTTGCAGGGGCGCAACGAGGAGACCCAGTACTTC. It specifies CASSLQGRNEETQYF.

The chain links TRBV24-1 to TRBJ2-1; possibly TRBD1 for D (5 bases). This CDR3 comprises 16 residues. Per the germline V gene, CDR1 is KGHDR and CDR2 is SFDVKD. Deletions cut 1 base from V and 6 bases from J, with 15 bases between. The CDR3 bases are TGTGCCACCAGTGATTTCAAGGGGCCAAAAGGCAATGAGCAGTTCTTC. Translation gives CATSDFKGPKGNEQFF.

The chain recombines TRBV4-1 with TRBJ1-2, with 7 bases fitting TRBD1. The CDR3 runs to 16 residues. CDR1 is MGHRA, CDR2 YSYEKL, per germline. The ends lost 0 bases at V and 5 bases at J; junction bases unmatched: 9. The DNA for the CDR3 is TGCGCCAGCAGCCAAGAGGGGTCGACAGGGAGGTATGGCTACACCTTC. It codes for CASSQEGSTGRYGYTF.

The chain combines TRBV28 with TRBJ2-1; D possibly corresponds to TRBD2 (5 bases). Trimming shortened V by 6 bases and J by 8 bases, and 14 bases separated the two germline ends. The CDR3 loop spans 13 amino acids. Germline V gives CDR1 MDHEN, CDR2 SYDVKM. CDR3 loop: CASRRAEFDEQFF. DNA of the CDR3: TGTGCCAGCAGGAGGGCCGAGTTCGATGAGCAGTTCTTC.

The chain recombines TRBV15 with TRBJ2-5; D may be TRBD2 (6 bases). CDR1 is LNHNV, CDR2 YYDKDF, per germline (reference sequence). The V gene lost 0 bases and the J gene lost 5 bases, with 13 bases spanning the gap. This CDR3 is 15 amino acids long. CDR3 sequence: CATSRDYLAGETQYF. The CDR3 DNA reads as TGTGCCACCAGCAGAGATTACCTGGCGGGGGAGACCCAGTACTTC.

The CDR3 DNA reads as TGTGCCAGCAGCTTAGCGGCTAGCGGGGCGTGCTCCTACAATGAGCAGTTCTTC. This codes for CASSLAASGACSYNEQFF. The rearrangement joins TRBV7-4 to TRBJ2-1, with 9 nucleotides matching TRBD2. V lost 0 bases to trimming and J lost 0 bases; unmatched junction nucleotides: 6. The CDR3 is 18 residues long. Per germline, CDR1 SGHVT and CDR2 SQSDAQ.